The clone carrying this T cell receptor beta chain has a handful of counts. What it binds is not known. Reverse transcription of all isolated RNA meant that expressed TCRB transcripts were sequenced. Libraries were prepared by immunoSEQ multiplex PCR; TCRdb keeps only in-frame clonotypes and omits some of them. The sample contains 200,000 to 300,000 clones, about 20% of which appear only once. The germline V gene encodes CDR1 GTSNPN and CDR2 SVGIG (reference sequence). This CDR3 region has 13 residues. V was shortened by 5 bases and J by 2 bases, with 11 bases between the two germline ends. The sample is drawn from a study of beta chain features in type 1 diabetes. Study-wide background: Nearly 110,000,000 sorted cells were examined across all samples. Points from the study as a whole: TCRB CDR3s were moderately but significantly shorter in Type 1 diabetes patients in all four CD4+ subsets.

Specimen: naive CD4+ T cells from blood. The chain uses TRBV30 and TRBJ2-3, with a weak D call TRBD1 (5 bases). The clonotype originates from a woman in her thirties or forties with type 1 diabetes. Here the CDR3 reads CAWGRTYTDTQYF. The CDR3, as DNA: TGTGCCTGGGGGCGGACATACACAGATACGCAGTATTTT.